This is a list of T cell receptor beta chains from one sample in a study of patients and donors after allogeneic stem cell transplantation. TCRdb called the RT-PCR reads again in MiXCR, with one record for every CDR3 protein. In the table there are about a million distinct CDR3 sequences, about 20% of which are singletons. The sequencing sample was made of blood, either unsorted or a sorted T cell fraction (not recorded which). Every receptor here comes from a human donor who was either an allogeneic HSCT recipient or a stem cell or donor lymphocyte infusion donor (not recorded which). It is not recorded whose cells these are; they may come from a transplant donor. Each CDR3 is given with its conserved first and last residue. A D gene is named only where the DNA matches it firmly. Only some rows state a clone size, as once, few, many or a class for expanded clones.

size	length	D	V	J	DNA	CDR3
few	15	NA	TRBV5-1	TRBJ1-3	TGCGCCAGCAGCTCCGGGGAGGGCTCTGGAAACACCATATATTTT	CASSSGEGSGNTIYF
NA	15	NA	TRBV7-9	TRBJ2-5	TGTGCCAGCATCACGGTGGCAGGGGCACAAGAGACCCAGTACTTC	CASITVAGAQETQYF
NA	17	NA	TRBV5-6	TRBJ2-3	TGTGCCAGCAGCTTGGCTGGGCGGACAGCAAGCACAGATACGCAGTATTTT	CASSLAGRTASTDTQYF
few	15	TRBD1	TRBV9	TRBJ1-4	TGTGCCAGCGCTTGGACAGGCTCAACTAATGAAAAACTGTTTTTT	CASAWTGSTNEKLFF
few	14	NA	TRBV7-2	TRBJ1-1	TGTGCCAGCAGCTTCCAGGGGAAGAACACTGAAGCTTTCTTT	CASSFQGKNTEAFF
few	15	NA	TRBV5-1	TRBJ2-2	TGCGCCAGCAGCTTGAGCCAGAAGAACACCGGGGAGCTGTTTTTT	CASSLSQKNTGELFF
few	16	TRBD2	TRBV7-8	TRBJ2-2	TGTGCCAGCAGCCCCCCGGATAGCGGGGTCACCGGGGAGCTGTTTTTT	CASSPPDSGVTGELFF
NA	14	NA	TRBV5-6	TRBJ2-7	TGTGCCAGCAGCTTGCGCTACTCCTCCTACGAGCAGTACTTC	CASSLRYSSYEQYF
few	13	TRBD1	TRBV20-1	TRBJ1-1	TGCAGTGCTTACGGGACAGCTAACACTGAAGCTTTCTTT	CSAYGTANTEAFF
few	17	TRBD1	TRBV7-8	TRBJ1-6	TGTGCCAGCAGCTTAGGACGGACAGGGAAAAATAATTCACCCCTCCACTTT	CASSLGRTGKNNSPLHF
NA	12	NA	TRBV12-3/TRBV12-4	TRBJ2-1	TGTGCCAGCTGGGACCTCGCGGATGAGCAGTTCTTC	CASWDLADEQFF
NA	14	NA	TRBV29-1	TRBJ2-3	TGCAGCGTTGAACCCAGCGTTAGCACAGATACGCAGTATTTT	CSVEPSVSTDTQYF
few	14	TRBD2	TRBV7-2	TRBJ2-3	TGTGCCAGCAGCTTAGAGGGACTAGGGGATACGCAGTATTTT	CASSLEGLGDTQYF
NA	13	NA	TRBV24-1	TRBJ1-5	TGTGCCACCAGTGCAACACCTGATCAGCCCCAGCATTTT	CATSATPDQPQHF
NA	14	NA	TRBV4-2	TRBJ2-5	TGTGCCAGCAGCCAAGAAACAGCCCAAGAGACCCAGTACTTC	CASSQETAQETQYF
many	16	TRBD2	TRBV5-1	TRBJ2-3	TGCGCCAGCAGCTCCCTAGCGGGAGGGGGAACAGATACGCAGTATTTT	CASSSLAGGGTDTQYF
few	14	NA	TRBV4-1	TRBJ2-5	TGCGCCAGCAGCCACGGGACGACAGAAGAGACCCAGTACTTC	CASSHGTTEETQYF
many	15	NA	TRBV12-3/TRBV12-4	TRBJ1-1	TGTGCCAGCAGTTTGAGAGACTTACCTGGCACTGAAGCTTTCTTT	CASSLRDLPGTEAFF
few	13	NA	TRBV2	TRBJ1-1	TGTGCCAGCAGTGAAGCGGGGCTCACTGAAGCTTTCTTT	CASSEAGLTEAFF
many	14	NA	TRBV18	TRBJ2-1	TGTGCCAGCTCACCACCGGAGGGCTACAATGAGCAGTTCTTC	CASSPPEGYNEQFF
few	16	NA	TRBV6-5	TRBJ1-5	TGTGCCAGCAGTTACTCGGGCAGGGGAAGCAATCAGCCCCAGCATTTT	CASSYSGRGSNQPQHF
many	13	NA	TRBV12-3/TRBV12-4	TRBJ1-1	TGTGCCAGCAGCTTAGGGGGGGCCACTGAAGCTTTCTTT	CASSLGGATEAFF
NA	17	NA	TRBV11-3	TRBJ1-3	TGTGCCAGCAGCTTACTCATCGGGTCTGCAGAAGGAAACACCATATATTTT	CASSLLIGSAEGNTIYF
NA	14	NA	TRBV10-3	TRBJ2-1	TGTGCCTCCCGGTGGGGGAGCTCCTACAATGAGCAGTTCTTC	CASRWGSSYNEQFF
few	14	NA	TRBV9	TRBJ2-7	TGTGCCAGCAGCTCCACCCAGGGGCCCTACGAGCAGTACTTC	CASSSTQGPYEQYF
few	13	TRBD1	TRBV12-3/TRBV12-4	TRBJ2-7	TGTGCCAGCCGACCCGACAGGGGCTACGAGCAGTACTTC	CASRPDRGYEQYF
NA	17	NA	TRBV4-1	TRBJ2-7	TGCGCCAGCAGCCAAGTCCGCCTAGACAGGAGCTCCTACGAGCAGTACTTC	CASSQVRLDRSSYEQYF
few	18	NA	TRBV6-2/TRBV6-3	TRBJ2-1	TGTGCCAGCAGTTACTCGATTATAACGTACGAAACCTACAATGAGCAGTTCTTC	CASSYSIITYETYNEQFF
NA	15	TRBD1	TRBV25-1	TRBJ2-2	TGTGCCAGCAGTGAATGGACAGGGAAAACCGGGGAGCTGTTTTTT	CASSEWTGKTGELFF
many	16	NA	TRBV4-3	TRBJ2-1	TGCGCCAGCAGCCAAGATGCTAGCGACGTTTACAATGAGCAGTTCTTC	CASSQDASDVYNEQFF
few	18	TRBD2	TRBV4-1	TRBJ2-7	TGCGCCAGCAGCCAAGATCTTCTAGGAGCGGGAGCTGGTTACGAGCAGTACTTC	CASSQDLLGAGAGYEQYF
few	11	NA	TRBV20-1	TRBJ2-1	TGCAGTGCTAGGGTTGGCAATGAGCAGTTCTTC	CSARVGNEQFF
NA	14	TRBD1	TRBV20-1	TRBJ2-7	TGCAGTGCTAGAGCCCCGGGACAGGGTTACGAGCAGTACTTC	CSARAPGQGYEQYF
few	15	TRBD1	TRBV6-1	TRBJ1-4	TGTGCCAGCAGGCGAGGACAGGGCGTATCTTCAAAACTGTTTTTT	CASRRGQGVSSKLFF
NA	14	TRBD1	TRBV7-9	TRBJ2-7	TGTGCCAGCAGCTTAGGACAGGGGGTATCCGAGCAGTACTTC	CASSLGQGVSEQYF
NA	15	TRBD2	TRBV3-1	TRBJ2-5	TGTGCCAGCAGCCAAGCGGGGGGGCCTGCCGAGACCCAGTACTTC	CASSQAGGPAETQYF
few	15	NA	TRBV10-3	TRBJ1-1	TGTGCCATCAACGGGATGGCGGGTGCGAACACTGAAGCTTTCTTT	CAINGMAGANTEAFF
NA	15	NA	TRBV4-2	TRBJ1-1	TGTGCCAGCAGCCAAGGGCGCGGGGCGACCCCTGAAGCTTTCTTT	CASSQGRGATPEAFF
NA	15	NA	TRBV12-3/TRBV12-4	TRBJ2-3	TGTGCCAGCAGTAACCGCCCAGGCGGGTCAGATACGCAGTATTTT	CASSNRPGGSDTQYF
many	13	NA	TRBV5-1	TRBJ2-7	TGCGCCAGCAGCCAGGACAGCCTATACGAGCAGTACTTC	CASSQDSLYEQYF
NA	13	TRBD2	TRBV5-1	TRBJ2-7	TGCGCCAGCGGACTAGCGGGGGGCTACGAGCAGTACTTC	CASGLAGGYEQYF
many	17	TRBD2	TRBV9	TRBJ2-1	TGTGCCAGCTCACCAGGGACTAGCGGGAGCTCCTACAATGAGCAGTTCTTC	CASSPGTSGSSYNEQFF
NA	15	NA	TRBV12-3/TRBV12-4	TRBJ2-6	TGTGCCAGCAGCCGACCTAGCTCTGGGGCCAACGTCCTGACTTTC	CASSRPSSGANVLTF
NA	16	TRBD1	TRBV5-1	TRBJ2-1	TGCGCCAGCAGCTTGGAACCCGGGACAGAAGGCAATGAGCAGTTCTTC	CASSLEPGTEGNEQFF
few	15	NA	TRBV9	TRBJ2-2	TGTGCCAGCGGGACCGGGACTGTGAACACCGGGGAGCTGTTTTTT	CASGTGTVNTGELFF
few	14	NA	TRBV12-3/TRBV12-4	TRBJ1-1	TGTGCCAGCAGGCTAGGACGGAGGAACACTGAAGCTTTCTTT	CASRLGRRNTEAFF
few	13	TRBD1	TRBV2	TRBJ2-7	TGTGCCCTAAGGCGGCAGGGGGCTTACGAGCAGTACTTC	CALRRQGAYEQYF
many	15	NA	TRBV7-9	TRBJ2-7	TGTGCCAGCAGCTTCCAGGGCCGGGCCCCCTACGAGCAGTACTTC	CASSFQGRAPYEQYF
NA	13	NA	TRBV10-3	TRBJ1-3	TGTGCCATCTCGCCACTGCAGGGAAACACCATATATTTT	CAISPLQGNTIYF
NA	12	NA	TRBV20-1	TRBJ1-1	TGCAGTGCTAGAGATTGGTACACTGAAGCTTTCTTT	CSARDWYTEAFF
NA	16	TRBD1	TRBV29-1	TRBJ2-7	TGCAGCGTTCGAGGGGGACAGGGAAGGACCGAATACGAGCAGTACTTC	CSVRGGQGRTEYEQYF
few	13	NA	TRBV15	TRBJ2-5	TGTGCCACCAGCAGAGATCGGTTGAGGACCCAGTACTTC	CATSRDRLRTQYF
NA	16	TRBD1	TRBV2	TRBJ2-1	TGTGCCAGCAGCGGACAGGGGGTGGTCTCCTACAATGAGCAGTTCTTC	CASSGQGVVSYNEQFF
few	13	TRBD1	TRBV4-2	TRBJ2-1	TGTGCCAGCAGCCAACTCCCGACAGGGGAGCAGTTCTTC	CASSQLPTGEQFF
many	16	TRBD1	TRBV24-1	TRBJ2-1	TGTGCCACCAGTGGTCCCGACAGGGCTTCCTACAATGAGCAGTTCTTC	CATSGPDRASYNEQFF
NA	14	NA	TRBV5-1	TRBJ2-5	TGCGCCAGCAGTGGGGCAGGGTATCAAGAGACCCAGTACTTC	CASSGAGYQETQYF
few	17	NA	TRBV7-9	TRBJ2-5	TGTGCCAGCAGCTTATTGGGGGCTCAGCGCCCTCAAGAGACCCAGTACTTC	CASSLLGAQRPQETQYF
few	13	NA	TRBV18	TRBJ1-5	TGTGCCAGCTCACCGGGACACGGAAGTCCCCAGCATTTT	CASSPGHGSPQHF
few	16	NA	TRBV12-3/TRBV12-4	TRBJ2-3	TGTGCCAGCACCCACCCGCGGCCAGGGGGGGTTGATACGCAGTATTTT	CASTHPRPGGVDTQYF